This T cell receptor (beta chain) was captured in a study of cytomegalovirus exposure and HLA in healthy donors. As to this clone: Its target is not known.

The CDR3 has 14 amino acids. The germline V gene encodes CDR1 MNHEY and CDR2 SMNVEV (reference sequence). The germline V and J ends were trimmed by 5 bases and 2 bases, with 13 bases remaining between them. 60 Vbeta and 13 Jbeta primers were used in PCR. Repertoires were generated with immunoSEQ multiplex PCR, while TCRdb's copy carries only in-frame clones and drops some. The repertoire consists of 210,000 or so clones, with 87% occurring once and the leading ten covering 1% to 1.5%. Study conclusions and caveats: Later, an analysis showed that TCR beta chains associated with HLA were more clonally expanded than others that were equally common.

The chain joins TRBV27 to TRBJ2-7; TRBD1 might be the D (5 bases). The clonotype was recovered from a man aged 25 to 40 in good health and CMV-seronegative. Sequencing was performed on PBMCs. The DNA for the CDR3 is TGTGCCAGCAGTCTCCACCGACAGACCTACGAGCAGTACTTC. Encoded protein: CASSLHRQTYEQYF.